This TCR beta chain is drawn from a study of blood T cell repertoires in COVID-19. Study at large: Spain, Italy and the United States supplied samples that represented acute and convalescent COVID-19. T cells, B-cell-depleted T cells, or PBMCs supplied cDNA or gDNA.

This clone was seen just once. CDR1 SGHRS and CDR2 YFSETQ come from the germline V gene. V was shortened by 0 bases and J by 3 bases, with 9 bases between the two germline ends. This CDR3 is built from 15 residues. The protocol was immunoSEQ multiplex PCR, while the TCRdb copy is restricted to in-frame clones and leaves out a portion. Here the sample spans 200,000 to 300,000 clones, around 90% being singletons. Patients from Seattle were sampled longitudinally, starting during active infection. The receptor was derived from a man aged 25-40 years with COVID-19, enrolled during active disease. Sequencing was performed on peripheral blood. This rearrangement joins TRBV5-1 to TRBJ1-4; D is unresolved. In nucleotides, the CDR3 is TGCGCCAGCAGCTTGGTTTTACAGCCTAATGAAAAACTGTTTTTT. It encodes CASSLVLQPNEKLFF.